The entry below describes one T cell receptor (beta chain). Its specificity is unknown. The source of the sample is a study of OX40 agonist ivuxolimab in advanced cancers. Study in general: Hepatocellular carcinoma, melanoma, renal cell or head and neck cancer affected the dose-escalation patients. Whole-study results and caveats: In a subset of nonresponders, normalized T-cell clonal expansion was also low. On average, CD8+ T cells showed a greater number of expanded clones than CD4+. Doses of 0.1 to 3.0 mg/kg were accompanied by clonal expansion of CD4+ and CD8+ blood T cells by week 6.

With 2 bases clipped from V and 0 bases from J, the junction kept 9 bases outside the gene matches. Germline CDR1 reads PRHDT; CDR2 reads FYEKMQ (reference sequence). The CDR3 length is 18 residues. The protocol was immunoSEQ multiplex PCR, while the TCRdb copy is restricted to in-frame clones and leaves out a portion. In the table there are 70,000 to 85,000 clones, 94% of which are singletons. This clonotype was sampled from an adult with an advanced solid tumor such as melanoma, head and neck, liver or kidney cancer. This chain links TRBV13 with TRBJ2-1; 8 bases line up with TRBD1. Material: CD4+ or CD8+ T cells sorted from blood, obtained in a trial of the OX40 agonist ivuxolimab. The CDR3 DNA reads TGTGCCAGCAGCTTACCCCCGGGACAGGATTCCTCCTACAATGAGCAGTTCTTC. Amino acid sequence: CASSLPPGQDSSYNEQFF.